These 29 T cell receptor beta chains were all obtained from the same sample, sequenced in a study of T cell responses to AZD1222 COVID-19 vaccine. Sequencing used immunoSEQ multiplex PCR; TCRdb keeps in-frame clones, though not all of them. There are about 150,000 clones in the sample; just over 90% occur only once, and 1.5% to 2% lies in the top ten. The sample consisted of peripheral blood, taken on day 0 of AZD1222 vaccination. The receptors shown here come from an adult in good health.

The V and J genes are TRBV13 and TRBJ1-6; 8 nucleotides match TRBD1. Germline assignment: CDR1 PRHDT and CDR2 FYEKMQ (reference sequence). The V and J ends lost 5 bases and 5 bases, in that order; junction bases with no gene match: 8. This CDR3 is built from 16 residues. CDR3 sequence: CASSIYRGLNNSPLHF. The CDR3 coding sequence is TGTGCCAGCAGCATTTACAGGGGGTTGAATAATTCACCCCTCCACTTT.

The rearrangement links TRBV16 to TRBJ1-1; D gene unclear. The V gene lost 3 bases and the J gene lost 4 bases, with 6 bases spanning the gap. Germline V gene lookup returns CDR1 KGHSY and CDR2 FQNENV. The CDR3 loop spans 12 amino acids. This chain's CDR3 is CASSQGSTEAFF. The CDR3 bases are TGTGCCAGCAGCCAGGGGTCCACTGAAGCTTTCTTT.

V is TRBV12-5 and J is TRBJ1-2; D is ambiguous. V lost 1 base and J 1 base, leaving 4 bases between the germline ends. Germline CDR1 reads LGHNT; CDR2 reads FRNRAP. The CDR3 has 13 residues. CDR3 sequence reads: CASGLAHNYGYTF. In DNA form, the CDR3 reads TGTGCTAGTGGTTTGGCCCATAACTATGGCTACACCTTC. The full variable domain, in which reference TRBV12-5 and TRBJ1-2 provide the parts outside the CDR3, is DARVTQTPRHKVTEMGQEVTMRCQPILGHNTVFWYRQTMMQGLELLAYFRNRAPLDDSGMPKDRFSAEMPDATLATLKIQPSEPRDSAVYFCASGLAHNYGYTFGSGTRLTVV.

The chain is built from TRBV4-1 and TRBJ2-1; 9 bases are a match to TRBD1. Germline loops: CDR1 MGHRA, CDR2 YSYEKL. V gave up 5 bases and J gave up 0 bases; unmatched junction bases: 8. The CDR3 has 17 amino acids. CDR3 DNA sequence: TGCGCCAGCAGCGTCCGGACAGGGGAGAGCTCCTACAATGAGCAGTTCTTC. Translated, it gives CASSVRTGESSYNEQFF.

The rearrangement uses TRBV5-6 and TRBJ2-7, with D perhaps TRBD1 or TRBD2 (5 bases each). V lost 1 base to trimming and J lost 6 bases, with 14 bases between them. The CDR3 contains 14 residues. Germline V CDR1 and CDR2: SGHDT, YYEEEE. In DNA form, the CDR3 reads TGTGCCAGCAGCTTGTTTCCGGGGCTCGCCGAGCAGTACTTC. Amino acids: CASSLFPGLAEQYF.

V is TRBV4-2 and J is TRBJ1-5; maybe TRBD1 (5 bases). The CDR3 is 13 amino acids. Germline CDR1 LGHNA, CDR2 YNFKEQ. V was pared by 1 base and J by 7 bases, with 8 bases between. CDR3 residues: CASSQGDGQPQHF. The CDR3 bases are TGTGCCAGCAGCCAAGGGGACGGACAGCCCCAGCATTTT.

The V and J genes are TRBV28 and TRBJ1-1; D gene unclear. V was pared by 5 bases and J by 6 bases, with 10 bases between. CDR1 is MDHEN, CDR2 SYDVKM, per germline. The CDR3 sequence is 12 residues long. The CDR3 protein is CASSAPDPEAFF. CDR3 in DNA: TGTGCCAGCAGTGCCCCAGATCCTGAAGCTTTCTTT.

The V gene is TRBV4-2, the J gene TRBJ1-1, with 7 positions matching TRBD1. Germline CDR1 is LGHNA and CDR2 is YNFKEQ. V lost 2 bases, J lost 7 bases, and 10 bases stayed unmatched. The CDR3 is 15 amino acids. Here the CDR3 reads CASSQPSGGGHEAFF. CDR3 coding DNA: TGTGCCAGCAGCCAACCTTCAGGGGGGGGACATGAAGCTTTCTTT.

This sequence joins TRBV7-3 and TRBJ1-1, with unresolved D. Deletions cut 2 bases from V and 3 bases from J, with 13 bases between. The CDR3 sequence is 15 residues long. Germline assignment: CDR1 SGHTA and CDR2 FQGTGA. This chain's CDR3 is CASSLLTLADTEAFF. The CDR3, as DNA: TGTGCCAGCAGCTTATTAACTTTGGCAGACACTGAAGCTTTCTTT.

The chain carries TRBV7-2 and TRBJ1-4, with D maybe TRBD1 (5 bases). This CDR3 region has 15 residues. The germline CDR1 and CDR2 sequences are SGHTA and FQGNSA. The V gene lost 5 bases and the J gene lost 7 bases, with 17 bases spanning the gap. CDR3 DNA sequence: TGTGCCAGCAGCCCGGGACTCCCGATGGGTGAAAAACTGTTTTTT. This translates into CASSPGLPMGEKLFF.

This rearrangement joins TRBV29-1 to TRBJ1-1, with TRBD1 matching 10 bases. The V and J ends lost 4 bases and 3 bases, in that order; junction bases with no gene match: 5. The CDR3 loop spans 14 amino acids. Germline CDR1 is SQVTM and CDR2 is ANQGSEA. CDR3 DNA sequence: TGCAGCGTTGGACAGGGGGCGAGGTACACTGAAGCTTTCTTT. The encoded protein is CSVGQGARYTEAFF.

This clone was seen only once. This sequence joins TRBV9 and TRBJ1-2; D remains unclear. The CDR3 contains 12 residues. V lost 5 bases and J 4 bases, leaving 9 bases between the germline ends. The germline V gene encodes CDR1 SGDLS and CDR2 YYNGEE. The CDR3 here is CASSTPGYGYTF. The CDR3 nucleotides are TGTGCCAGCAGTACTCCGGGCTATGGCTACACCTTC.

V usage is TRBV6-2 or TRBV6-3 and J usage is TRBJ1-4; D remains unclear. V lost 4 bases, J lost 8 bases, and 14 bases lay in between. The germline V gene encodes CDR1 MNHEY and CDR2 SVGEGT. This CDR3 spans 14 amino acids. The chain's CDR3 is CASSFSGTVEKLFF. For the CDR3, the DNA is TGTGCCAGCAGTTTCTCCGGTACAGTCGAAAAACTGTTTTTT.

The sample holds one count of this clone. The chain uses TRBV19 and TRBJ1-1, with D uncertain. CDR1 and CDR2 (germline): LNHDA, SQIVND (reference sequence). The CDR3 length is 15 residues. With 6 bases removed from V and 4 bases from J, the gap between germline ends came to 18 bases. The CDR3 reads CASRGSLGVGTEAFF. CDR3 nucleotide sequence: TGTGCCAGTAGGGGTTCATTGGGCGTGGGCACTGAAGCTTTCTTT. The full variable domain, in which reference TRBV19 and TRBJ1-1 provide the parts outside the CDR3, is DGGITQSPKYLFRKEGQNVTLSCEQNLNHDAMYWYRQDPGQGLRLIYYSQIVNDFQKGDIAEGYSVSREKKESFPLTVTSAQKNPTAFYLCASRGSLGVGTEAFFGQGTRLTVV.

The table lists this clone with a few counts. J is TRBJ2-7 and V is TRBV29-1; D gene uncertain. CDR3 length: 12 residues. Trimming cost V 8 bases and J 1 base, with 12 bases left between them. The germline V gene has CDR1 SQVTM and CDR2 ANQGSEA. Here the CDR3 DNA reads TGCAGCATTAAGACATGGTCCTACGAGCAGTACTTC. Protein product: CSIKTWSYEQYF.

In this sample, this clone turned up a few times. The V call is TRBV29-1, the J call TRBJ2-7; D might be TRBD2 (5 bases). Trimming shortened V by 5 bases and J by 8 bases, and 16 bases separated the two germline ends. CDR1 is SQVTM and CDR2 is ANQGSEA in the germline V gene. This CDR3 comprises 12 residues. CDR3: CSVFPAGNKQYF. DNA for the CDR3: TGCAGCGTTTTCCCCGCCGGGAACAAGCAGTACTTC.

This chain joins TRBV7-9 and TRBJ1-5; 10 bases match TRBD1. The germline gives CDR1 SEHNR, CDR2 FQNEAQ (reference sequence). The CDR3 runs 16 residues. After removal of 1 base from V and 2 bases from J, the junction contained 2 bases not matched to a gene. This CDR3 is CASSLGGQGGNQPQHF. CDR3 nucleotides: TGTGCCAGCAGCTTAGGTGGACAGGGGGGCAATCAGCCCCAGCATTTT. Combining the CDR3 with reference TRBV7-9 and TRBJ1-5 gives the whole variable domain DTGVSQNPRHKITKRGQNVTFRCDPISEHNRLYWYRQTLGQGPEFLTYFQNEAQLEKSRLLSDRFSAERPKGSFSTLEIQRTEQGDSAMYLCASSLGGQGGNQPQHFGDGTRLSIL.

The chain links TRBV7-8 to TRBJ1-3; 9 bases are a match to TRBD1. Looked up from germline, CDR1 is SGHVS and CDR2 is FQNEAQ. The CDR3 has 13 residues. The V gene end was trimmed by 1 base and the J gene end by 8 bases; junction bases not matched to a gene: 0. The CDR3 sequence: CASSLGQGDTIYF. The CDR3, as DNA: TGTGCCAGCAGCTTAGGACAGGGGGACACCATATATTTT.

This clone was seen just once. The V call is TRBV2, the J call TRBJ1-2, with D perhaps TRBD1 (5 bases). Deletions cut 5 bases from V and 2 bases from J, with 9 bases between. CDR3 length equals 13 residues. From germline, CDR1 is SNHLY and CDR2 FYNNEI. The CDR3 DNA sequence: TGTGCCAGCAGTCTAGACAGCAACTATGGCTACACCTTC. It yields the protein CASSLDSNYGYTF.

This CDR3 reads CASSPTSGGYNEQFF. The DNA of the CDR3 is TGCGCCAGCAGTCCGACTAGCGGGGGTTACAATGAGCAGTTCTTC. This chain uses TRBV10-2 with TRBJ2-1; 12 nucleotides match TRBD2. Germline V gene lookup returns CDR1 WSHSY and CDR2 SAAADI. The junction had 3 bases not matched to a gene; V was cut back by 5 bases and J by 4 bases. The CDR3 totals 15 residues.

V gene TRBV19 combines with J gene TRBJ2-2; 8 bases line up with TRBD2. This CDR3 is built from 18 residues. Germline V gene sequence: CDR1 LNHDA, CDR2 SQIVND (reference sequence). Losses at the gene ends were 4 bases for V and 2 bases for J; bases not matched to a gene: 12. The chain's CDR3 is CASSTARQSGGNTGELFF. CDR3 bases: TGTGCCAGTAGTACCGCCCGCCAAAGCGGGGGAAACACCGGGGAGCTGTTTTTT.

The chain employs TRBV5-5 and TRBJ2-2; 8 nucleotides agree with TRBD2. This CDR3 comprises 17 residues. Germline loops: CDR1 SGHKS, CDR2 YYEKEE (reference sequence). V lost 0 bases, J lost 0 bases, and 4 bases stayed unmatched. CDR3 protein: CASSLAPTSANTGELFF. DNA of the CDR3: TGTGCCAGCAGCTTGGCTCCGACTAGCGCGAACACCGGGGAGCTGTTTTTT.

The J gene is TRBJ2-1, the V gene TRBV7-9, with TRBD2 matching over 16 bases. There are 16 residues in the CDR3. The V segment lost 5 bases and the J segment 9 bases; nucleotides outside the gene matches: 7. CDR1 and CDR2 (germline): SEHNR, FQNEAQ (reference sequence). The CDR3 DNA reads TGTGCCAGCAGCGCCTCCGGGACTAGCGGGGGGGGTGAGCAGTTCTTC. This gives the protein CASSASGTSGGGEQFF.

This rearrangement joins TRBV12-5 to TRBJ2-1; no definite D call. The CDR3 covers 12 residues. V lost 6 bases to trimming and J lost 3 bases, with 6 bases between them. Germline CDR1 is LGHNT and CDR2 is FRNRAP. CDR3 in amino acids: CASGAFYNEQFF. The CDR3, as DNA: TGTGCTAGTGGCGCGTTCTACAATGAGCAGTTCTTC.

The table lists this clone with a count of one. This chain joins TRBV3-1 (or the pseudogene TRBV3-2) and TRBJ2-5, with 10 bases that match TRBD2. The V gene's germline CDR1 is LGHDT and CDR2 YNNKEL (reference sequence). CDR3 length: 15 residues. V lost 5 bases and J lost 4; bases outside the gene matches: 7. The CDR3 sequence: CASSERGGPGETQYF. The CDR3 DNA is TGTGCCAGCAGCGAGCGGGGGGGCCCGGGAGAGACCCAGTACTTC.

CDR3 bases: TGTGCCAGTAGTATTGAGGGTCACCAGCCCCAGCATTTT. It codes for CASSIEGHQPQHF. J is TRBJ1-5 and V is TRBV19; D not resolved. This CDR3 contains 13 residues. The germline V gene has CDR1 LNHDA and CDR2 SQIVND (reference sequence). The V end was cut by 3 bases, the J end by 7 bases, with 10 bases between.

This chain joins TRBV10-3 and TRBJ2-7; a weak D match, TRBD1 (6 bases). From germline, CDR1 is ENHRY and CDR2 SYGVKD. V was shortened by 6 bases and J by 0 bases, with 9 bases between the two germline ends. The CDR3 consists of 13 residues. The CDR3: CAISRQDSYEQYF. CDR3 DNA: TGTGCCATCAGCCGACAGGACTCCTACGAGCAGTACTTC.

The chain links TRBV2 to TRBJ2-3, with D perhaps matching TRBD1 or TRBD2 (6 bases each). Germline values: CDR1 SNHLY, CDR2 FYNNEI. V was cut by 3 bases and J by 3 bases, with 19 bases left in between. CDR3 length: 17 residues. The CDR3 nucleotides read TGTGCCAGCAGTGAGGGGGCAAGCCGGGGGAGGACAGATACGCAGTATTTT. This codes for CASSEGASRGRTDTQYF.

This chain uses TRBV6-4 with TRBJ2-1; D perhaps matches TRBD1 (5 bases). The V gene's germline CDR1 is MRHNA and CDR2 SNTAGT. The CDR3 extends over 13 amino acids. Trimming pared 5 bases from V and 4 bases from J, leaving 9 bases between. CDR3 in DNA: TGTGCCAGCAGTAGACAGCCGTACAATGAGCAGTTCTTC. Protein sequence: CASSRQPYNEQFF.